This entry lists 17 T cell receptor beta chains sequenced from one sample in a study of T cells in Graves' hyperthyroidism and ophthalmopathy. RNA transcripts yielded amplified TCR beta CDR3 regions. Using the HTBI primer set, a first-round RT-PCR was run on the TCR CDR3. TCRdb reprocessed the multiplex PCR reads via MiXCR and lists one record per CDR3 protein. The sample has 370,000 or so distinct CDR3 sequences, about 15% seen once. Sequences were obtained from blood. These receptors were obtained from a woman younger than 30 with Graves' hyperthyroidism that later progressed to Graves' ophthalmopathy.

The sample holds many counts of this clonotype. The genes are TRBV3-1 and TRBJ2-5, with TRBD2 matching over 7 bases. J gave up 2 bases and V 5 bases, and 8 bases lay outside the gene matches. The CDR3 runs to 15 residues. Germline V gene data show CDR1 as LGHDT and CDR2 as YNNKEL (reference sequence). CDR3 in DNA: TGTGCCAGCAGCTATAGCGGGTCTCGACAAGAGACCCAGTACTTC. Its protein product is CASSYSGSRQETQYF.

This clonotype has at least ten counts. The V and J genes are TRBV28 and TRBJ1-4, with 8 bases lining up with TRBD1. CDR3 size: 14 residues. V trimming: 5 bases; J trimming: 6 bases; junction bases outside the gene matches: 5. Germline CDR1 MDHEN, CDR2 SYDVKM. The CDR3 here is CASSPGQGDEKLFF. The CDR3 DNA is TGTGCCAGCAGTCCAGGACAGGGAGATGAAAAACTGTTTTTT.

In its sample, this clonotype was seen a few times. The V call is TRBV19, the J call TRBJ2-7; D is unresolved. The V end lost 9 bases, the J end lost 1 base, and 19 bases lay between the germline ends. Germline CDR1 and CDR2: LNHDA and SQIVND (reference sequence). The CDR3 sequence is 15 residues long. The CDR3 reads CASGPVAGYSYEQYF. CDR3 coding DNA: TGTGCCAGCGGACCCGTGGCAGGTTATTCCTACGAGCAGTACTTC.

This clonotype was counted at least ten times. The DNA for the CDR3 is TGCGCCAGCAGCACGACAGGGGGTGTCGTCGGGGAGCTGTTTTTT. Residues: CASSTTGGVVGELFF. The J gene is TRBJ2-2, the V gene TRBV5-1; TRBD1 matches 9 bases. The CDR3 is 15 amino acids. The ends lost 4 bases at V and 7 bases at J; junction bases unmatched: 8. The germline V gene encodes CDR1 SGHRS and CDR2 YFSETQ.

CDR3 bases: TGTGCCTGCGGAGTTGCTGTCTACGAGCAGTACTTC. It is translated as CACGVAVYEQYF. The chain employs TRBV27 and TRBJ2-7, with no clear D. Between the trimmed V and J ends, which lost 11 bases and 3 bases, there was a span of 14 bases. CDR1 and CDR2 from the germline V gene are MNHEY and SMNVEV (reference sequence). There are 12 residues in the CDR3.

In this sample, this clonotype turned up many times. The chain carries TRBV18 and TRBJ2-5; the match to TRBD2 covers 7 bases. There are 15 residues in the CDR3. Trimming cost V 5 bases and J 0 bases; bases outside gene matches: 6. Per germline, CDR1 KGHSH and CDR2 LQKENI. This CDR3 reads CASSTSGTNQETQYF. CDR3 DNA: TGTGCCAGCTCAACCTCCGGGACTAACCAAGAGACCCAGTACTTC.

The sample holds many counts of this clonotype. This sequence joins TRBV11-2 and TRBJ2-7; 8 bases map to TRBD2. The CDR3 is 18 amino acids. Germline lookup yields CDR1 SGHAT and CDR2 FQNNGV. V lost 1 base, J lost 1 base, and 12 bases stayed unmatched. The CDR3 nucleotides read TGTGCCAGCAGCTTAGTGGGGGCCAGCGGGAGCGGTTCCTACGAGCAGTACTTC. Its translation: CASSLVGASGSGSYEQYF.

This clonotype was observed a handful of times. J is TRBJ2-3 and V is TRBV14, with 13 bases lining up with TRBD2. The CDR3 is made up of 13 amino acids. Trimming cost V 4 bases and J 8 bases; bases outside gene matches: 0. Germline-derived CDR1 and CDR2 are SGHDN and FVKESK. CDR3: CASSRTSGSTQYF. In DNA form, the CDR3 reads TGTGCCAGCAGCCGGACTAGCGGGAGTACGCAGTATTTT.

This clonotype showed up many times. This chain uses TRBV12-3 or TRBV12-4 with TRBJ1-6; no clear D. This CDR3 spans 15 amino acids. V was trimmed by 7 bases and J by 5 bases, leaving 15 bases between them. The CDR3 protein is CASKLPGAHNSPLHF. The CDR3 bases are TGTGCCAGCAAACTTCCAGGAGCCCATAATTCACCCCTCCACTTT.

The genes are TRBV5-1 and TRBJ2-5; D ambiguous. Between the trimmed V and J ends, which lost 0 bases and 1 base, there was a span of 10 bases. Germline CDR1 and CDR2: SGHRS and YFSETQ. This CDR3 spans 15 amino acids. The CDR3 DNA reads TGCGCCAGCAGCTTGGCCCCGGAGAGCCAAGAGACCCAGTACTTC. It codes for CASSLAPESQETQYF.

The sample holds many counts of this clonotype. This rearrangement joins TRBV20-1 to TRBJ2-1; D not certain. Germline CDR1 DFQATT, CDR2 SNEGSKA (reference sequence). The CDR3 contains 13 residues. Trimming removed 6 bases at V and 10 bases at J, with 19 bases between. CDR3 DNA: TGCAGTGCCAGTACACCTAGGGCGGTAGAGCAGTTCTTC. It specifies CSASTPRAVEQFF.

This clonotype came up a few times. The J gene is TRBJ2-5, the V gene TRBV3-1; D gene ambiguous. The CDR3 consists of 19 residues. Between the trimmed V and J ends, which lost 0 bases and 2 bases, there was a span of 22 bases. The germline gives CDR1 LGHDT, CDR2 YNNKEL (reference sequence). CDR3 bases: TGTGCCAGCAGCCAAGATTACCTCCCTGGGTATGGGAAGCAAGAGACCCAGTACTTC. Protein sequence: CASSQDYLPGYGKQETQYF.

This clonotype was seen more than once but under ten times. For the CDR3, the DNA is TGTGCCAGCAGTTACTCAGGGGAGAGCTCCTACAATGAGCAGTTCTTC. It specifies CASSYSGESSYNEQFF. The genes are TRBV6-5 and TRBJ2-1; D is perhaps TRBD1 or TRBD2 (5 bases each). CDR1 and CDR2 (germline): MNHEY, SVGAGI. V dropped 0 bases and J dropped 0 bases, with 9 bases sitting between them. The CDR3 spans 16 residues.

On this clonotype: The junction differs from germline at one of its ends, possibly a read error. The genes are TRBV10-3 and TRBJ1-2; D remains ambiguous. The length of the CDR3 is 14 residues. The germline gives CDR1 ENHRY, CDR2 SYGVKD. CDR3 protein: CTISEGIELYGYTF. The CDR3 DNA sequence: TGTACCATCAGTGAGGGCATAGAACTCTATGGCTACACCTTC.

This clonotype was found many times. The chain uses TRBV13 and TRBJ2-3, with 7 bases lining up with TRBD2. This CDR3 is 15 amino acids long. V lost 6 bases to trimming and J lost 5 bases; unmatched junction nucleotides: 11. Germline V lookup: CDR1 PRHDT, CDR2 FYEKMQ (reference sequence). DNA of the CDR3: TGTGCCAGCAGAATTGGTCGGGAGGAGGAAGATACGCAGTATTTT. Amino acid sequence: CASRIGREEEDTQYF.

This clonotype showed up many times. This chain links TRBV6-1 with TRBJ1-1, with 7 bases matching TRBD1. Germline lookup yields CDR1 MNHNS and CDR2 SASEGT. The junction had 1 base not matched to a gene; V was cut back by 6 bases and J by 0 bases. This CDR3 comprises 13 residues. The CDR3 nucleotides read TGTGCCAGCAGAGGGGGCGTGAACACTGAAGCTTTCTTT. Translated: CASRGGVNTEAFF.

In DNA form, the CDR3 reads TGTGCCAGCAGCTCCGGACCCTCGGGAGAAAAACTGTTTTTT. Its protein is CASSSGPSGEKLFF. V is TRBV7-9 and J is TRBJ1-4; D is unclear. CDR1 and CDR2 from the germline V gene are SEHNR and FQNEAQ (reference sequence). With 4 bases removed from V and 8 bases from J, the gap between germline ends came to 14 bases. CDR3 length: 14 amino acids.